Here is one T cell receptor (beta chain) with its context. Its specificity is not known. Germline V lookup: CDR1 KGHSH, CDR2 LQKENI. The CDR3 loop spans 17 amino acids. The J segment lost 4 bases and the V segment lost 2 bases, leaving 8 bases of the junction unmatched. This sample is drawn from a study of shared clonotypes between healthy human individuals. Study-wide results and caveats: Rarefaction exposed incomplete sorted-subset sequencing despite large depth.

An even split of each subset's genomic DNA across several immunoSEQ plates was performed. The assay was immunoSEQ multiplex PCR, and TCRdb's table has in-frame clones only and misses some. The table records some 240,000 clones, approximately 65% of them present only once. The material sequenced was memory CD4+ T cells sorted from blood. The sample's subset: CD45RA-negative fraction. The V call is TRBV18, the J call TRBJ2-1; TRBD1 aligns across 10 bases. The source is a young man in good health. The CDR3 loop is CASSPFRAGQGYNEQFF. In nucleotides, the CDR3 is TGTGCCAGCTCACCATTTAGGGCGGGACAGGGGTACAATGAGCAGTTCTTC.